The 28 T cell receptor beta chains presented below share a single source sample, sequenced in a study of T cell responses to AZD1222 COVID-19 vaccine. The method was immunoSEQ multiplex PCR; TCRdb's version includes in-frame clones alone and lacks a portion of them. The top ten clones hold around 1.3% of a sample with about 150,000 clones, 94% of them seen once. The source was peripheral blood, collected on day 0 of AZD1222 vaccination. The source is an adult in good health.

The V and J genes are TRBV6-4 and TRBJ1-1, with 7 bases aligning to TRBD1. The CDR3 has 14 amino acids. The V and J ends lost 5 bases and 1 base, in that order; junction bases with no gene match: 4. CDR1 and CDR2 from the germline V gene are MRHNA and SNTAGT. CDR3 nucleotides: TGTGCCAGCAGTAAACGACAGGGGAACACTGAAGCTTTCTTT. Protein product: CASSKRQGNTEAFF.

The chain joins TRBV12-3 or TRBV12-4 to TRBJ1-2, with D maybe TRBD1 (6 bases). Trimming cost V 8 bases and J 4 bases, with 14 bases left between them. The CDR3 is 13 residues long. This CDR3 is CASRQGGGYGYTF. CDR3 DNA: TGTGCCAGCCGCCAAGGGGGGGGCTATGGCTACACCTTC.

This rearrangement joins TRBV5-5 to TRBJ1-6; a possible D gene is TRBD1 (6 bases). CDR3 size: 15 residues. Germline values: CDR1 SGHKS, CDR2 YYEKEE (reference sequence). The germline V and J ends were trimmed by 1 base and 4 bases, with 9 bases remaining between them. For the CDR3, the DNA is TGTGCCAGCAGCTTGAAGGGGGGGTATAATTCACCCCTCCACTTT. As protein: CASSLKGGYNSPLHF.

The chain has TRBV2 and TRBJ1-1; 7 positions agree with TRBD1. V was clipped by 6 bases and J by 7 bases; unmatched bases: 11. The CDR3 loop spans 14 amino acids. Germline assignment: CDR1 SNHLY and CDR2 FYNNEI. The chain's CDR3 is CASRPRGGPNEAFF. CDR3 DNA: TGTGCCAGCAGACCCAGGGGGGGGCCCAATGAAGCTTTCTTT.

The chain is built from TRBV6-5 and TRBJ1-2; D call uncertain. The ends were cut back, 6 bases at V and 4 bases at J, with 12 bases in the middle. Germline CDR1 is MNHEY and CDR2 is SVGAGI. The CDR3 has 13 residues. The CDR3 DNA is TGTGCCAGCAGGGGTGATGAGGCCTATGGCTACACCTTC. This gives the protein CASRGDEAYGYTF.

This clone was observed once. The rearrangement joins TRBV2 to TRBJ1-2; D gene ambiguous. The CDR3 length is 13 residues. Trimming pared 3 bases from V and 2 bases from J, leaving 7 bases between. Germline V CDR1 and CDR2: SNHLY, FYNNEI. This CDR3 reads CASSEQDNYGYTF. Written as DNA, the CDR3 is TGTGCCAGCAGTGAGCAGGACAACTATGGCTACACCTTC. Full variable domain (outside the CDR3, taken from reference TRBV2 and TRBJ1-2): EPEVTQTPSHQVTQMGQEVILRCVPISNHLYFYWYRQILGQKVEFLVSFYNNEISEKSEIFDDQFSVERPDGSNFTLKIRSTKLEDSAMYFCASSEQDNYGYTFGSGTRLTVV.

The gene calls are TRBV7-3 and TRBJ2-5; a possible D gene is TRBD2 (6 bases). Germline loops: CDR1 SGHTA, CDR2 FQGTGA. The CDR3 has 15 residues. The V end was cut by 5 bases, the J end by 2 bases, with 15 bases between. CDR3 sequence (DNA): TGTGCCAGCAGCCAAAGGGCGGGACCTCAAGAGACCCAGTACTTC. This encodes CASSQRAGPQETQYF.

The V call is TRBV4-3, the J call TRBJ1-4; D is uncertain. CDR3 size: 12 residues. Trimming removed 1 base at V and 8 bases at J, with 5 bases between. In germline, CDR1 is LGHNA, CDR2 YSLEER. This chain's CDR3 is CASSQVGEKLFF. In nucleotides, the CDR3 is TGCGCCAGCAGCCAAGTGGGAGAAAAACTGTTTTTT.

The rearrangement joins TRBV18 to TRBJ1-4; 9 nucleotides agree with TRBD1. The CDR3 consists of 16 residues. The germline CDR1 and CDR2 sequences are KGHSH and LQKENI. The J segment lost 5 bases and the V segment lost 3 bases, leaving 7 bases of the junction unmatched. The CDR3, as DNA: TGTGCCAGCTCACCGGAACAGGGGGCTGAGAATGAAAAACTGTTTTTT. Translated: CASSPEQGAENEKLFF.

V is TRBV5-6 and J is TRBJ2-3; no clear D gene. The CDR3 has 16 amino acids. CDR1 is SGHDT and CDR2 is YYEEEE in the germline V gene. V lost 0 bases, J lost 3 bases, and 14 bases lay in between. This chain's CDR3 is CASSLASVVRTDTQYF. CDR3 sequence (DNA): TGTGCCAGCAGCTTGGCCTCGGTGGTTCGGACAGATACGCAGTATTTT. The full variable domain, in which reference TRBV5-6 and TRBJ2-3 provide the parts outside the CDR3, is DAGVTQSPTHLIKTRGQQVTLRCSPKSGHDTVSWYQQALGQGPQFIFQYYEEEERQRGNFPDRFSGHQFPNYSSELNVNALLLGDSALYLCASSLASVVRTDTQYFGPGTRLTVL.

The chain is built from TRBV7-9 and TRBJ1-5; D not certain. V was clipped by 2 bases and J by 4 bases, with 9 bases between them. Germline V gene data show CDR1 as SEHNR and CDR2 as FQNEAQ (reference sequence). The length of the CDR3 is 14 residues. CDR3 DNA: TGTGCCAGCAGCTTAAATGGCAGGAATCAGCCCCAGCATTTT. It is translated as CASSLNGRNQPQHF.

CDR3 loop: CASSYTQGNTEAFF. The CDR3 coding sequence is TGTGCCAGCAGTTACACACAAGGGAACACTGAAGCTTTCTTT. V and J are TRBV6-2 or TRBV6-3 and TRBJ1-1; D remains unclear. V lost 2 bases, J lost 1 base, and 8 bases lay in between. The CDR3 is made up of 14 amino acids. CDR1 and CDR2 (germline): MNHEY, SVGEGT.

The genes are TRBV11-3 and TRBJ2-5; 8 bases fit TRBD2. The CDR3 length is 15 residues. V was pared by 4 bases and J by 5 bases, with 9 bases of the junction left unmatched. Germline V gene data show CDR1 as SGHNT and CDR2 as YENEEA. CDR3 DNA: TGTGCCAGCAGCTCACTCGGCGGCGGGGGGGAGACCCAGTACTTC. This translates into CASSSLGGGGETQYF. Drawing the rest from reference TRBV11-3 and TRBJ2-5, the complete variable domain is EAGVVQSPRYKIIEKKQPVAFWCNPISGHNTLYWYLQNLGQGPELLIRYENEEAVDDSQLPKDRFSAERLKGVDSTLKIQPAELGDSAVYLCASSSLGGGGETQYFGPGTRLLVL.

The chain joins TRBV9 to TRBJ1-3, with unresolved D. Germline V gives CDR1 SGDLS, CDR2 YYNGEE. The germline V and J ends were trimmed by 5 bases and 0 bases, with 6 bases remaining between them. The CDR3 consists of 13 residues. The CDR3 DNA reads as TGTGCCAGCAGTGAAAGCTCTGGAAACACCATATATTTT. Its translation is CASSESSGNTIYF.

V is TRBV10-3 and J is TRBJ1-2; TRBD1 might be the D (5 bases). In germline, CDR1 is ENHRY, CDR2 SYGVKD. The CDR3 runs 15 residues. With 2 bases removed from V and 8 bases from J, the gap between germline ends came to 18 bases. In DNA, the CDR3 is TGTGCCATCAGTGAGAACGGGGACCCGACGGGGGGCTACACCTTC. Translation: CAISENGDPTGGYTF.

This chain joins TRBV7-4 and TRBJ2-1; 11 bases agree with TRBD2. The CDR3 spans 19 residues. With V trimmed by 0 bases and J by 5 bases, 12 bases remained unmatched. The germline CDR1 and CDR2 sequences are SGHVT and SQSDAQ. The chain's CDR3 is CASSLATHTSGRVHNEQFF. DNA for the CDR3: TGTGCCAGCAGCTTAGCTACCCATACTAGCGGGAGAGTTCACAATGAGCAGTTCTTC.

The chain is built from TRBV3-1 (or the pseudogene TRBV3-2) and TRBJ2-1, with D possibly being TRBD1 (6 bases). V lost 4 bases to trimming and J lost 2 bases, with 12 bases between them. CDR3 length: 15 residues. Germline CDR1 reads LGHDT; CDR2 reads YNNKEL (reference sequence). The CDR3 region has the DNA TGTGCCAGCAGCCTACAGGGTAAGGCCTACAATGAGCAGTTCTTC. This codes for CASSLQGKAYNEQFF.

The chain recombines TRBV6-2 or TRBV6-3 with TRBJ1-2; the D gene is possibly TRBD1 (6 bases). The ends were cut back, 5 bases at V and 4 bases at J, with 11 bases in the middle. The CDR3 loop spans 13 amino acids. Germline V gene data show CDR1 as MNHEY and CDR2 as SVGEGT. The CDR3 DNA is TGTGCCAGCAGTACCGGACAGTTCTATGGCTACACCTTC. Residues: CASSTGQFYGYTF.

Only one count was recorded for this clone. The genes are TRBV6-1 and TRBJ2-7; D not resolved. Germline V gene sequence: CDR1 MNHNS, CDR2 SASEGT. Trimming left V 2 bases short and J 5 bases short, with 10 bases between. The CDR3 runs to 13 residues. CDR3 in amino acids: CASSETVGNEQYV. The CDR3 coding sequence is TGTGCCAGCAGTGAAACCGTGGGAAACGAGCAGTACGTC.

The CDR3 DNA reads as TGTGCCAGCAGCTTACGCCGGGACACCGGGGAGCTGTTTTTT. Translating it yields CASSLRRDTGELFF. This chain links TRBV7-9 with TRBJ2-2; D gene ambiguous. With 2 bases removed from V and 3 bases from J, the gap between germline ends came to 7 bases. Germline CDR1 reads SEHNR; CDR2 reads FQNEAQ (reference sequence). The CDR3 loop spans 14 amino acids.

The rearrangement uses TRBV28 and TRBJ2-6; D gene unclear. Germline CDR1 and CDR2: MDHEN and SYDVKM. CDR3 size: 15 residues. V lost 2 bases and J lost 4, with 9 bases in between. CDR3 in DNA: TGTGCCAGCAGTTTACCCCTTGCGGGGGCCAACGTCCTGACTTTC. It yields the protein CASSLPLAGANVLTF.

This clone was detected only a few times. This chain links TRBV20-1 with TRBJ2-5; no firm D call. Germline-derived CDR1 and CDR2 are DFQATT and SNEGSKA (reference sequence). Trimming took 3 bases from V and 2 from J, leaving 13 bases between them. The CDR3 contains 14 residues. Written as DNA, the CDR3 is TGCAGTGCTAGTACGGGTAGAGAACAAGAGACCCAGTACTTC. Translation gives CSASTGREQETQYF.

The CDR3: CASTPPGQIRNGYGYTF. CDR3 DNA sequence: TGTGCCAGCACCCCTCCTGGGCAGATACGAAACGGGTATGGCTACACCTTC. This chain connects TRBV28 to TRBJ1-2; no reliable D call. Germline lookup yields CDR1 MDHEN and CDR2 SYDVKM. Trimming pared 7 bases from V and 5 bases from J, leaving 26 bases between. The CDR3 length is 17 residues.

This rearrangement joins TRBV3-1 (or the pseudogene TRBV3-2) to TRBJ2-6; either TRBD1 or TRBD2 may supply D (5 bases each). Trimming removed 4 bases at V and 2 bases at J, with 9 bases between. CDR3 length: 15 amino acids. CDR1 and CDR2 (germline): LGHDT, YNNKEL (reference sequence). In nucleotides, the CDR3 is TGTGCCAGCAGCCCCCTGGGGGCTGGGGCCAACGTCCTGACTTTC. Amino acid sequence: CASSPLGAGANVLTF.

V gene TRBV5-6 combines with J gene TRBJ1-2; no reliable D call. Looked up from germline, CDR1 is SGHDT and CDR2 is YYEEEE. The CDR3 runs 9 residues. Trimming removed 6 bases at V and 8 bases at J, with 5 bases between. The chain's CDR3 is CASKGGYTF. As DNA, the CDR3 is TGTGCCAGCAAGGGCGGCTACACCTTC.

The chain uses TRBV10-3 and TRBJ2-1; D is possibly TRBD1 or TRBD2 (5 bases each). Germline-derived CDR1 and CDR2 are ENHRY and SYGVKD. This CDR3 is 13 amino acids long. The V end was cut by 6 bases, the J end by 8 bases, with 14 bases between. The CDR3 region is CAIRGELTDEQFF. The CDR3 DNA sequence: TGTGCCATCAGGGGGGAGCTTACCGATGAGCAGTTCTTC.

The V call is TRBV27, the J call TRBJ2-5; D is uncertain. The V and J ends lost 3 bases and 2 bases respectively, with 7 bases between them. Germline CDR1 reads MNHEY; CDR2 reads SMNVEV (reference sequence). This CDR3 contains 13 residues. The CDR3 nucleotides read TGTGCCAGCAGTTTTGCAGGACAAGAGACCCAGTACTTC. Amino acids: CASSFAGQETQYF.

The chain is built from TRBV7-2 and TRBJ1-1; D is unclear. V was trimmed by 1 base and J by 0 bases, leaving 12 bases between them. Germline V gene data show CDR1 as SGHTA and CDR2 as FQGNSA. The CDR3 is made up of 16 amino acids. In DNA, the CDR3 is TGTGCCAGCAGCTTAGGGGTACTGTCCATGAACACTGAAGCTTTCTTT. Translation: CASSLGVLSMNTEAFF.